Sequencing of this TCR beta chain was carried out in a study of T cell responses to AZD1222 COVID-19 vaccine. The V end was cut by 3 bases, the J end by 0 bases, with 14 bases between. The CDR3 sequence is 16 residues long. CDR1 WSHSY and CDR2 SAAADI come from the germline V gene. TCRdb's table, derived via immunoSEQ multiplex PCR, lists solely in-frame clones and lacks some. The table includes 99,000 or so clones, about 94% detected once. The V call is TRBV10-2, the J call TRBJ2-5; D may correspond to TRBD1 or TRBD2 (5 bases each). The sequence was obtained from an adult in good health. Here the sequenced sample was peripheral blood, taken on day 0 of AZD1222 vaccination. The CDR3 loop is CASSDPGALYQETQYF. The CDR3 DNA reads TGCGCCAGCAGTGACCCCGGGGCCCTGTACCAAGAGACCCAGTACTTC.